This T cell receptor (beta chain) was captured in a study of beta chain features in type 1 diabetes. Study-wide results and limits: VDJ junctions from patients with type 1 diabetes contained fewer insertions and more deletions. It was possible that PCR favored shorter templates, equally so in patients and controls. In all four CD4+ subsets, TCRB CDR3 length was significantly, moderately reduced in type 1 diabetes.

V dropped 5 bases and J dropped 6; count of bases not matched to a gene: 11. Per the germline V gene, CDR1 is ENHRY and CDR2 is SYGVKD. The CDR3 is 15 amino acids. This clone has just a few counts. Its antigen is unknown. Sequencing targeted expressed TCRB transcripts, as all isolated RNA had been reverse transcribed. TCRdb keeps only in-frame clones here, not all; method: immunoSEQ multiplex PCR. This sample yields 95,000 to 150,000 clones, of which about 16% are seen a single time; over 2% belongs to the top ten. Central memory, naive, regulatory and stem cell-like memory CD4+ cells were sorted by CD45RO/CCR7/CD25/CD127/CD95/CD27.

Material for sequencing was central memory CD4+ T cells from blood. The chain couples TRBV10-3 to TRBJ2-3, with TRBD1 identical over 7 bases. This sequence was found in a man in his thirties or forties with type 1 diabetes. The CDR3, as DNA: TGTGCCATCAGTAACACAGGGGATCCCCGGGATACGCAGTATTTT. Protein product: CAISNTGDPRDTQYF.